The clone carrying this T cell receptor (beta chain) has only one observation. Produced via immunoSEQ multiplex PCR; TCRdb's table is partial and in-frame only. The repertoire holds hundreds of thousands of clones, roughly 80% seen once, with 6.5% to 8% in the top ten. The data were taken from a study of cytotoxic CD8 clonotypes in ibrutinib-treated CLL. Study-level background: Partial response was seen in approximately 24 patients and complete response in 2; after median roughly 6 years, about 14 stayed remitted, some twelve progressed.

This CDR3 region has 16 residues. CDR1 is SGHNT and CDR2 is YYREEE in the germline V gene (reference sequence). With 0 bases removed from V and 5 bases from J, the gap between germline ends came to 17 bases. Genomic DNA for TCR beta libraries, around 2 micrograms, came from cryopreserved PBMCs. This clonotype originated in a human donor with chronic lymphocytic leukemia. The chain combines TRBV5-4 with TRBJ2-5, with D perhaps matching TRBD1 (7 bases). Here the sequenced sample was PBMCs, taken before ibrutinib treatment. CDR3 sequence (DNA): TGTGCCAGCAGCTTGGCGGGGACAGCCCTAGCGGAGACCCAGTACTTC. Encoded protein: CASSLAGTALAETQYF. Complete variable domain (other parts from reference TRBV5-4 and TRBJ2-5): ETGVTQSPTHLIKTRGQQVTLRCSSQSGHNTVSWYQQALGQGPQFIFQYYREEENGRGNFPPRFSGLQFPNYSSELNVNALELDDSALYLCASSLAGTALAETQYFGPGTRLLVL.